The clone carrying this T cell receptor (beta chain) was found once. Per the original methods: It was from reference gene primer amplification that nucleated cell counts were estimated. The protocol was immunoSEQ multiplex PCR, while the TCRdb copy is restricted to in-frame clones and leaves out a portion. V, J and clone size are taken as reported in that table, and D and trimming were inferred from the DNA itself. The repertoire includes more than 350,000 clones, about 88% of them detected once, and roughly 1.4% sits in the top ten. The entry originates in a study of blood T cell repertoires in COVID-19. Looking at the study overall: Spain, Italy and the United States supplied samples that represented acute and convalescent COVID-19.

The CDR3 has 16 residues. The V end lost 0 bases, the J end lost 4 bases, and 16 bases lay between the germline ends. CDR1 is MGHRA and CDR2 is YSYEKL in the germline V gene. The study drew participants aged about 18 to 89 years from some 24 US areas. Participants in the exposed group had met a COVID-19 case in the 2 weeks before joining the study. The chain links TRBV4-1 to TRBJ2-7; D may be TRBD2 (5 bases). The clonotype originates from a woman in her late teens or twenties who had been exposed to COVID-19. Sequenced sample: PBMCs or T cells enriched from blood (not recorded which). CDR3 DNA: TGCGCCAGCAGCCAAGATCCGGCCGGGGAAGGGTACGAGCAGTACTTC. Residues: CASSQDPAGEGYEQYF.